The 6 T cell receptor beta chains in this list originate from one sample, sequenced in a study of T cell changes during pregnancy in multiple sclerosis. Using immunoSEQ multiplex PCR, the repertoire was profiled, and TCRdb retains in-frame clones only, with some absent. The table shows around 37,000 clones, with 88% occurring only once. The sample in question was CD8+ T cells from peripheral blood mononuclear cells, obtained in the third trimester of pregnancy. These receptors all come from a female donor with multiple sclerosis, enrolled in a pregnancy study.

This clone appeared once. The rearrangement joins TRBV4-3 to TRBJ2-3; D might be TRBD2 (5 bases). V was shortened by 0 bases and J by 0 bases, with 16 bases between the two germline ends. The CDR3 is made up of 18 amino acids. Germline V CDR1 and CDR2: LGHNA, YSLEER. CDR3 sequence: CASSQERESSYSTDTQYF. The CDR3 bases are TGCGCCAGCAGCCAAGAGAGGGAGAGCTCTTATAGCACAGATACGCAGTATTTT.

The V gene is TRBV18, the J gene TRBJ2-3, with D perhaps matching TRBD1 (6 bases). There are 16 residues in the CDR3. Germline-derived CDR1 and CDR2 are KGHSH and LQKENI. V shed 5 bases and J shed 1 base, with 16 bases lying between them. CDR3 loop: CASSGVDRFGTDTQYF. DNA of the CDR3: TGTGCCAGCTCAGGAGTGGACAGATTCGGCACAGATACGCAGTATTTT.

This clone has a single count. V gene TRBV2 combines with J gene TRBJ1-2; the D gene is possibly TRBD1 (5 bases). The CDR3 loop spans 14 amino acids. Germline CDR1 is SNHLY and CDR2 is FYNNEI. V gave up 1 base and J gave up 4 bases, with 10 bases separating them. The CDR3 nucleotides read TGTGCCAGCAGTGAAGTTACAGGCGGCTATGGCTACACCTTC. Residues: CASSEVTGGYGYTF.

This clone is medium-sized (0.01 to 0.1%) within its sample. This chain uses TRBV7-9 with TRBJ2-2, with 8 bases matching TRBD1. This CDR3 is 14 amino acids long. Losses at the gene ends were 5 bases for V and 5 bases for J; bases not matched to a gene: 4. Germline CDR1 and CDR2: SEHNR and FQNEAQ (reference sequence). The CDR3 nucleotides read TGTGCCAGCAGCGATTGGACAGGGACCGGGGAGCTGTTTTTT. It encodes CASSDWTGTGELFF.

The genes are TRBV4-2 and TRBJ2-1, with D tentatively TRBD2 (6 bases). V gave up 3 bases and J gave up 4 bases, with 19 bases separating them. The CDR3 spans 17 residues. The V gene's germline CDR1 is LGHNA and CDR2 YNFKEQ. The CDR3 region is CASSHLLRDSLYNEQFF. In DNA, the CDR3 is TGTGCCAGCAGCCATCTCCTTCGGGACTCCCTATACAATGAGCAGTTCTTC.

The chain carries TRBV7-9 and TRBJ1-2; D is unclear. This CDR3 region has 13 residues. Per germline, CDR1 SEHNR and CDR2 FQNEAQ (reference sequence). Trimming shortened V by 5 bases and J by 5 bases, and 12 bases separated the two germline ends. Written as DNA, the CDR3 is TGTGCCAGCAGCCCCGGAGCGGGGTATGGCTACACCTTC. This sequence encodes CASSPGAGYGYTF.